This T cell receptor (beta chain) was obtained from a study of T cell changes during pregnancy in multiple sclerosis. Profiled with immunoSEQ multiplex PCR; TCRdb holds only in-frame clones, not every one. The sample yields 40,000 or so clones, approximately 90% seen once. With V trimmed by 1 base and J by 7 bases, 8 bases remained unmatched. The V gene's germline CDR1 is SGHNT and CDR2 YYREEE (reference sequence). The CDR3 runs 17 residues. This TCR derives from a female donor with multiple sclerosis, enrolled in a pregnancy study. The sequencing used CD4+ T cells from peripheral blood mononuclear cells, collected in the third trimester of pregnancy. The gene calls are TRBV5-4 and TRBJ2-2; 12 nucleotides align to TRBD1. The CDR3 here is CASSLWGQGAFGGELFF. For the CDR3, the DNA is TGTGCCAGCAGCTTGTGGGGACAGGGGGCTTTTGGCGGGGAGCTGTTTTTT.